The clone carrying this TCR beta chain was recorded once. Its target is not known. Germline V CDR1 and CDR2: LNHDA, SQIVND (reference sequence). The ends were cut back, 7 bases at V and 0 bases at J, with 16 bases in the middle. The CDR3 length is 17 residues. This sample is part of a study of T cells in localized non-small cell lung cancer. Overall study findings and caveats: Higher blood T cell density tracked longer overall survival. The highest T cell clonality was in uninvolved adjacent lung, above tumor. It remains possible that heterogeneity exists, since only one tumor region was sequenced. Median approximately 58 top-100 tumor clones were shared with paired adjacent lung.

Assay: immunoSEQ multiplex PCR; the TCRdb copy retains only in-frame clones and omits some. There are around 130,000 clones in the sample; roughly nine tenths occur only once, and 1.7% lies in the top ten. The sequence was obtained from an older female donor with stage I lung adenocarcinoma. This chain connects TRBV19 to TRBJ2-6; TRBD1 might be the D (5 bases). The sequences come from peripheral blood, collected before any cancer treatment. CDR3 sequence: CASIRQSPSSGANVLTF. CDR3 DNA sequence: TGTGCCAGTATCCGACAGTCCCCCTCCTCTGGGGCCAACGTCCTGACTTTC.